This passage covers 27 T cell receptor beta chains from one sample sequenced in a study of spatial heterogeneity in lung cancer. General observations from the study: Counts that tracked tumor mutation counts were those of expanded intratumoral alpha and beta TCRs.

Antigen specificity for these receptors is unknown. Each CDR3 protein gets one entry after TCRdb re-called the 5' RACE reads with MiXCR. The repertoire has 2,800 or so distinct CDR3 sequences, about half of them found once; the top ten carry about 63%. As for time point: sample taken at primary tumor resection. The source was lung tumor tissue, collected at surgery. These receptors were taken from a male donor with early-stage non-small cell lung cancer.

The J gene is TRBJ1-5, the V gene TRBV18; D is possibly TRBD1 (5 bases). Trimming took 4 bases from V and 0 from J, leaving 16 bases between them. The CDR3 is made up of 17 amino acids. CDR1 is KGHSH and CDR2 is LQKENI in the germline V gene. The CDR3 loop reads CASSLETGRISNQPQHF. CDR3 nucleotide sequence: TGTGCCAGCTCACTAGAAACGGGACGGATTAGCAATCAGCCCCAGCATTTT.

In its sample, this clonotype was seen a few times. This chain connects TRBV19 to TRBJ2-7, with unresolved D. This CDR3 region has 14 residues. Trimming shortened V by 4 bases and J by 0 bases, and 10 bases separated the two germline ends. Germline V CDR1 and CDR2: LNHDA, SQIVND (reference sequence). The CDR3 region is CASSRTLLSYEQYF. In nucleotides, the CDR3 is TGTGCCAGTAGTAGGACGCTCCTCTCCTACGAGCAGTACTTC. Full variable domain (remainder filled in from reference TRBV19 and TRBJ2-7): DGGITQSPKYLFRKEGQNVTLSCEQNLNHDAMYWYRQDPGQGLRLIYYSQIVNDFQKGDIAEGYSVSREKKESFPLTVTSAQKNPTAFYLCASSRTLLSYEQYFGPGTRLTVT.

The V gene is TRBV7-9, the J gene TRBJ2-1; TRBD2 matches 8 bases. J was trimmed by 0 bases and V by 5 bases; bases with no gene match: 15. From germline, CDR1 is SEHNR and CDR2 FQNEAQ (reference sequence). CDR3 size: 19 residues. This CDR3 is CASSPQRASGSSSYNEQFF. DNA of the CDR3: TGTGCCAGCAGCCCACAGAGGGCTAGCGGGTCCAGCTCCTACAATGAGCAGTTCTTC.

This clonotype is categorized as medium-sized. The chain links TRBV19 to TRBJ2-6, with no clear D. Trimming left V 3 bases short and J 0 bases short, with 21 bases between. In germline, CDR1 is LNHDA, CDR2 SQIVND (reference sequence). This CDR3 is 20 amino acids long. The CDR3 DNA is TGTGCCAGTAGTATCTTATGGGGTGACGGCATATTCTCTGGGGCCAACGTCCTGACTTTC. It encodes CASSILWGDGIFSGANVLTF.

This clonotype was seen more than once but under ten times. J is TRBJ2-1 and V is TRBV25-1; unclear D gene. Per the germline V gene, CDR1 is MGHDK and CDR2 is SYGVNS. Trimming pared 4 bases from V and 10 bases from J, leaving 8 bases between. The CDR3 totals 11 residues. The CDR3 DNA follows: TGTGCCAGCAGTGTAACAGCCGAGCAGTTCTTC. It yields the protein CASSVTAEQFF.

V and J are TRBV7-9 and TRBJ1-5; no definite D call. The germline V and J ends were trimmed by 5 bases and 5 bases, with 16 bases remaining between them. The CDR3 contains 15 residues. The germline CDR1 and CDR2 sequences are SEHNR and FQNEAQ (reference sequence). The CDR3 sequence is CASSPPGVGHQPQHF. The CDR3, as DNA: TGTGCCAGCAGCCCCCCAGGTGTCGGTCATCAGCCCCAGCATTTT.

This chain connects TRBV4-2 to TRBJ1-2, with 7 nucleotides matching TRBD1. The CDR3 extends over 17 amino acids. V lost 3 bases, J lost 4 bases, and 14 bases stayed unmatched. Germline values: CDR1 LGHNA, CDR2 YNFKEQ. CDR3 coding DNA: TGTGCCAGCAGCCAGCAGGCGGGACAGCGGGGGAGCTATGGCTACACCTTC. Translation: CASSQQAGQRGSYGYTF.

The chain carries TRBV5-5 and TRBJ2-5; D gene unclear. Germline CDR1 and CDR2: SGHKS and YYEKEE (reference sequence). The V end lost 2 bases, the J end lost 0 bases, and 8 bases lay between the germline ends. CDR3 length: 14 amino acids. The CDR3 bases are TGTGCCAGCAGCTTTCGCCCGTACCAAGAGACCCAGTACTTC. Protein product: CASSFRPYQETQYF. The whole variable domain, remainder taken from reference TRBV5-5 and TRBJ2-5, is DAGVTQSPTHLIKTRGQQVTLRCSPISGHKSVSWYQQVLGQGPQFIFQYYEKEERGRGNFPDRFSARQFPNYSSELNVNALLLGDSALYLCASSFRPYQETQYFGPGTRLLVL.

This chain connects TRBV28 to TRBJ2-2; D is possibly TRBD2 (5 bases). Germline CDR1 reads MDHEN; CDR2 reads SYDVKM. Between the trimmed V and J ends, which lost 6 bases and 2 bases, there was a span of 10 bases. This CDR3 has 14 amino acids. For the CDR3, the DNA is TGTGCCAGCAGGTGGTCGGGAAACACCGGGGAGCTGTTTTTT. Protein: CASRWSGNTGELFF.

This clonotype is categorized as large. The chain employs TRBV28 and TRBJ1-5; 7 nucleotides agree with TRBD1. Germline values: CDR1 MDHEN, CDR2 SYDVKM. The junction had 6 bases not matched to a gene; V was cut back by 4 bases and J by 0 bases. The CDR3 totals 16 residues. In DNA form, the CDR3 reads TGTGCCAGCAGTTCCCAACAGGGGCTTAGCAATCAGCCCCAGCATTTT. Translating gives CASSSQQGLSNQPQHF.

The chain combines TRBV4-2 with TRBJ1-1; 8 bases match TRBD1. This CDR3 is built from 22 residues. Germline CDR1 is LGHNA and CDR2 is YNFKEQ. V shed 0 bases and J 5 bases; nucleotides not matched to a gene: 26. The CDR3 sequence: CASSQEVDRVGIMLGLNTEAFF. Written as DNA, the CDR3 is TGTGCCAGCAGCCAAGAAGTGGACAGGGTAGGAATCATGCTGGGGTTAAATACTGAAGCTTTCTTT.

V gene TRBV27 combines with J gene TRBJ2-7; 8 bases match TRBD2. With V trimmed by 4 bases and J by 7 bases, 15 bases remained unmatched. Germline CDR1 reads MNHEY; CDR2 reads SMNVEV (reference sequence). CDR3 size: 16 residues. The CDR3 nucleotides read TGTGCCAGCAGTTCCACCGGGGGACTAGACATGATTGAGCAGTACTTC. This encodes CASSSTGGLDMIEQYF.

This clonotype was found a few times. The gene calls are TRBV29-1 and TRBJ2-1; 10 bases line up with TRBD1. The CDR3 spans 15 residues. In germline, CDR1 is SQVTM, CDR2 ANQGSEA. Germline trimming cut 7 bases from V and 2 bases from J; bases unmatched to any gene: 8. CDR3 protein: CSAGPGQGTYNEQFF. CDR3 DNA sequence: TGCAGCGCCGGGCCGGGACAGGGGACCTACAATGAGCAGTTCTTC.

V is TRBV29-1 and J is TRBJ2-5; D call uncertain. Germline V gene lookup returns CDR1 SQVTM and CDR2 ANQGSEA. This CDR3 is 13 amino acids long. Trimming pared 4 bases from V and 0 bases from J, leaving 9 bases between. CDR3 coding DNA: TGCAGCGTTGTTTCGGTGTACCAAGAGACCCAGTACTTC. Protein sequence: CSVVSVYQETQYF.

This chain's CDR3 is CASSARTIITDTQYF. The CDR3 DNA reads as TGTGCCAGCAGCGCCCGGACTATAATCACAGATACGCAGTATTTT. The V and J genes are TRBV4-2 and TRBJ2-3; D may be TRBD2 (6 bases). Per germline, CDR1 LGHNA and CDR2 YNFKEQ. The length of the CDR3 is 15 residues. Between the trimmed V and J ends, which lost 5 bases and 2 bases, there was a span of 14 bases.

This clonotype was observed a few times. The chain is built from TRBV6-4 and TRBJ2-1; 10 bases are a match to TRBD2. CDR1 MRHNA and CDR2 SNTAGT come from the germline V gene. The junction had 6 bases not matched to a gene; V was cut back by 2 bases and J by 5 bases. The CDR3 loop spans 16 amino acids. The CDR3 spells CASSDSVAGGHNEQFF. In nucleotides, the CDR3 is TGTGCCAGCAGTGACAGTGTAGCGGGGGGCCACAATGAGCAGTTCTTC.

The rearrangement links TRBV12-3 or TRBV12-4 to TRBJ2-3, with TRBD2 matching over 8 bases. The CDR3 has 15 amino acids. Trimming cost V 3 bases and J 3 bases; bases outside gene matches: 5. For the CDR3, the DNA is TGTGCCAGCAGTTTCTGGATAGCGGGAACAGATACGCAGTATTTT. Residues: CASSFWIAGTDTQYF.

The V gene is TRBV12-3 or TRBV12-4, the J gene TRBJ1-1, with 9 positions matching TRBD1. This CDR3 is 15 amino acids long. V lost 6 bases, J lost 4 bases, and 9 bases stayed unmatched. CDR3 DNA sequence: TGTGCCAGCAGATTACAGGGGGCGCCGGGCACTGAAGCTTTCTTT. This translates into CASRLQGAPGTEAFF.

This clonotype has just one count. This chain joins TRBV28 and TRBJ1-2; maybe TRBD1 (6 bases). The CDR3 sequence is 12 residues long. Per the germline V gene, CDR1 is MDHEN and CDR2 is SYDVKM. With 6 bases removed from V and 7 bases from J, the gap between germline ends came to 12 bases. The DNA of the CDR3 is TGTGCCAGCAGCACCGGGACAAGTGGCTACACCTTC. It is translated as CASSTGTSGYTF.

This clonotype was detected a few times. The chain employs TRBV11-2 and TRBJ1-2; a possible D gene is TRBD1 (6 bases). The V gene's germline CDR1 is SGHAT and CDR2 FQNNGV. The germline V and J ends were trimmed by 3 bases and 7 bases, with 15 bases remaining between them. The CDR3 totals 14 residues. The CDR3 loop reads CASSLGHRTAGYTF. The CDR3 region has the DNA TGTGCCAGCAGCTTGGGACACAGAACTGCTGGCTACACCTTC.

The chain carries TRBV14 and TRBJ2-6; D is undetermined. This CDR3 contains 16 residues. Trimming left V 1 base short and J 0 bases short, with 7 bases between. Germline assignment: CDR1 SGHDN and CDR2 FVKESK. CDR3 loop: CASSQGTTSGANVLTF. CDR3 DNA sequence: TGTGCCAGCAGCCAAGGAACCACCTCTGGGGCCAACGTCCTGACTTTC.

By proportion, this clonotype is medium-sized (0.01 to 0.1%). The chain links TRBV18 to TRBJ2-3; no firm D call. V lost 3 bases, J lost 4 bases, and 5 bases lay in between. The length of the CDR3 is 12 residues. Germline V gives CDR1 KGHSH, CDR2 LQKENI. The CDR3 spells CASSPFPDTQYF. CDR3 sequence (DNA): TGTGCCAGCTCACCTTTCCCAGATACGCAGTATTTT.

V and J are TRBV9 and TRBJ2-1; D is unresolved. Germline V gives CDR1 SGDLS, CDR2 YYNGEE. Trimming removed 1 base from V and 5 bases from J, with 4 bases in between. CDR3 size: 12 residues. The CDR3 region has the DNA TGTGCCAGCAGCGTACGCGACAATGAGCAGTTCTTC. This codes for CASSVRDNEQFF.

The genes are TRBV28 and TRBJ2-5; D may be TRBD2 (6 bases). Germline values: CDR1 MDHEN, CDR2 SYDVKM. The CDR3 loop spans 12 amino acids. V was trimmed by 2 bases and J by 7 bases, leaving 8 bases between them. The CDR3 is CASSLGEATQYF. The CDR3 bases are TGTGCCAGCAGTTTAGGGGAGGCGACCCAGTACTTC.

This clonotype was picked up one time. The chain joins TRBV7-2 to TRBJ1-1; D is unresolved. This CDR3 has 13 amino acids. CDR1 is SGHTA and CDR2 is FQGNSA in the germline V gene. The V end was cut by 4 bases, the J end by 3 bases, with 9 bases between. The CDR3 sequence is CASSSGQDTEAFF. DNA of the CDR3: TGTGCCAGCAGCTCCGGGCAAGACACTGAAGCTTTCTTT. Using reference TRBV7-2 and TRBJ1-1 for the parts outside the CDR3, the full variable domain is GAGVSQSPSNKVTEKGKDVELRCDPISGHTALYWYRQSLGQGLEFLIYFQGNSAPDKSGLPSDRFSAERTGGSVSTLTIQRTQQEDSAVYLCASSSGQDTEAFFGQGTRLTVV.

There are a few counts of this clonotype. The chain joins TRBV7-8 to TRBJ2-2, with 15 bases matching TRBD2. J lost 6 bases, V lost 5 bases, and 7 bases had no gene match. CDR3 length: 17 amino acids. CDR1 is SGHVS, CDR2 FQNEAQ, per germline. The DNA for the CDR3 is TGTGCCAGCAGCCGACGGACTAGCGGGGGGGCCGCCGGGGAGCTGTTTTTT. Translating it yields CASSRRTSGGAAGELFF.

This rearrangement joins TRBV20-1 to TRBJ1-4; D remains ambiguous. V lost 5 bases and J 0 bases, leaving 10 bases between the germline ends. The CDR3 has 14 residues. The germline V gene encodes CDR1 DFQATT and CDR2 SNEGSKA (reference sequence). The CDR3 DNA follows: TGCAGTGCTGACGCCCCGCCAACTAATGAAAAACTGTTTTTT. Translated: CSADAPPTNEKLFF.